The entry that follows covers one T cell receptor (beta chain) sequence. The antigen is not known. This record comes from a study of CD8+ T cells in alopecia areata. Overall study results and limits: Amid tofacitinib therapy, many expanded lesional clones stayed present in scalp and blood. Patients displayed less clarity in TCR sharing than mice, a finding possibly related to HLA.

The authors extracted RNA and reverse transcribed it into cDNA as the sequencing template. Profiling relied on immunoSEQ multiplex PCR, and the TCRdb table lists in-frame clones only, not all of them. The profile covers approximately 280,000 clones, with nearly 60% appearing a single time and under 2% taken by the ten largest. Trimming shortened V by 0 bases and J by 8 bases, and 14 bases separated the two germline ends. CDR1 is LNHNV and CDR2 is YYDKDF in the germline V gene (reference sequence). The CDR3 consists of 16 residues. The sample's treatment: oral pan-JAK inhibitor, 5-10 mg twice daily. Isolation of CD4+ and CD8+ T cells from PBMCs was achieved by sorting.

The V and J genes are TRBV15 and TRBJ2-6; tentatively, D is TRBD1 (6 bases). The receptor's source is a human donor with alopecia areata. The starting material was CD4+ T cells sorted from blood, obtained at week 24, from a patient treated with tofacitinib. Written as DNA, the CDR3 is TGTGCCACCAGCAGAGAGAGGGACATGGCGACCAACGTCCTGACTTTC. Encoded protein: CATSRERDMATNVLTF.